These 15 T cell receptor beta chains came from one sample sequenced in a study of shared clonotypes between healthy human individuals. Sequencing was performed with immunoSEQ multiplex PCR; in TCRdb, only in-frame clones are kept and a portion is missing. The sample yields more than 550,000 clones, less than 95% seen once. Material: memory CD8+ T cells from PBMCs. Regarding subset: CD45RO+ cells pooled with CCR7-negative TemRA cells. These receptors were obtained from a man between 18 and 35 years old in good health. Some clones in this sample may be carry-over from other donors' samples.

The chain has TRBV19 and TRBJ2-1; no firm D call. CDR1 is LNHDA, CDR2 SQIVND, per germline (reference sequence). The V end was cut by 2 bases, the J end by 6 bases, with 11 bases between. The CDR3 has 14 amino acids. In DNA, the CDR3 is TGTGCCAGTAGTATACCTAGGGCTACCAATGAGCAGTTCTTC. It codes for CASSIPRATNEQFF.

This chain connects TRBV27 to TRBJ2-7; D is unclear. The CDR3 consists of 13 residues. From germline, CDR1 is MNHEY and CDR2 SMNVEV (reference sequence). Trimming left V 2 bases short and J 3 bases short, with 8 bases between. CDR3 amino acids: CASSLNPYYEQYF. For the CDR3, the DNA is TGTGCCAGCAGTTTAAATCCCTACTACGAGCAGTACTTC.

J is TRBJ1-2 and V is TRBV10-3; no definite D call. The ends were cut back, 0 bases at V and 0 bases at J, with 14 bases in the middle. Looked up from germline, CDR1 is ENHRY and CDR2 is SYGVKD. The CDR3 has 17 amino acids. Here the CDR3 reads CAISESLLGVPNYGYTF. CDR3 nucleotide sequence: TGTGCCATCAGTGAGTCTTTACTCGGAGTCCCTAACTATGGCTACACCTTC.

This clone came up many times. This chain links TRBV9 with TRBJ2-1, with 7 bases identical to TRBD2. The CDR3 covers 15 residues. V lost 2 bases and J lost 8; bases outside the gene matches: 10. The germline CDR1 and CDR2 sequences are SGDLS and YYNGEE. The CDR3 reads CASSVSSGMWDEQFF. CDR3 sequence (DNA): TGTGCCAGCAGCGTTTCAAGCGGGATGTGGGATGAGCAGTTCTTC.

The chain links TRBV6-1 to TRBJ2-3; D call uncertain. Germline lookup yields CDR1 MNHNS and CDR2 SASEGT. This CDR3 comprises 12 residues. The ends were cut back, 3 bases at V and 6 bases at J, with 7 bases in the middle. CDR3 sequence (DNA): TGTGCCAGCAGTGACGTTTTCGATACGCAGTATTTT. As protein: CASSDVFDTQYF.

The chain is built from TRBV2 and TRBJ1-5; D perhaps matches TRBD1 (5 bases). This CDR3 is 16 amino acids long. Trimming removed 5 bases from V and 7 bases from J, with 21 bases in between. CDR1 and CDR2 from the germline V gene are SNHLY and FYNNEI. This chain's CDR3 is CASSHRRGLLSQPQHF. CDR3 sequence (DNA): TGTGCCAGCAGTCACCGTAGGGGCCTGCTGTCCCAGCCCCAGCATTTT.

The V and J genes are TRBV10-3 and TRBJ2-1; 7 bases agree with TRBD2. Germline-derived CDR1 and CDR2 are ENHRY and SYGVKD. After removal of 9 bases from V and 7 bases from J, the junction contained 9 bases not matched to a gene. The CDR3 loop spans 13 amino acids. CDR3: CAITSDQGNEQFF. CDR3 nucleotides: TGTGCCATAACTAGCGACCAAGGGAATGAGCAGTTCTTC.

The J gene is TRBJ1-2, the V gene TRBV19, with D tentatively TRBD1 (6 bases). V was shortened by 2 bases and J by 4 bases, with 17 bases between the two germline ends. This CDR3 comprises 16 residues. Germline V lookup: CDR1 LNHDA, CDR2 SQIVND (reference sequence). The CDR3 nucleotides read TGTGCCAGTAGTATAAGAGTTGGACAGCGGCTCTATGGCTACACCTTC. Amino acid sequence: CASSIRVGQRLYGYTF.

V and J are TRBV11-2 and TRBJ1-1; TRBD1 might be the D (5 bases). Germline V gene lookup returns CDR1 SGHAT and CDR2 FQNNGV. V was shortened by 0 bases and J by 1 base, with 12 bases between the two germline ends. The CDR3 contains 16 residues. CDR3 coding DNA: TGTGCCAGCAGCTTAGATAAGGCAGGGCCGAACACTGAAGCTTTCTTT. This translates into CASSLDKAGPNTEAFF.

The chain carries TRBV25-1 and TRBJ1-2; maybe TRBD1 (6 bases). The CDR3 runs 13 residues. CDR1 MGHDK and CDR2 SYGVNS come from the germline V gene. V was pared by 0 bases and J by 8 bases, with 10 bases between. CDR3 protein: CASSEYGTIGYTF. The CDR3, as DNA: TGTGCCAGCAGTGAATATGGGACAATCGGCTACACCTTC.

J is TRBJ2-7 and V is TRBV6-4, with 12 bases lining up with TRBD2. Unmatched junction bases numbered 4, after V lost 8 bases and J lost 2 bases. Germline loops: CDR1 MRHNA, CDR2 SNTAGT. CDR3 length: 14 residues. The CDR3 DNA follows: TGTGCCAGCGAATCTAGCGGGAGGGCCTACGAGCAGTACTTC. Protein product: CASESSGRAYEQYF.

This clone was seen many times. V usage is TRBV27 and J usage is TRBJ2-7; 9 positions agree with TRBD2. CDR1 and CDR2 from the germline V gene are MNHEY and SMNVEV (reference sequence). V gave up 3 bases and J gave up 3 bases; unmatched junction bases: 3. This CDR3 contains 14 residues. Written as DNA, the CDR3 is TGTGCCAGCAGTTTTAGCGGGAGAGTCTACGAGCAGTACTTC. This gives the protein CASSFSGRVYEQYF.

V and J are TRBV7-3 and TRBJ2-3, with 10 bases fitting TRBD2. Germline V gene lookup returns CDR1 SGHTA and CDR2 FQGTGA. V shed 5 bases and J 0 bases; nucleotides not matched to a gene: 5. The CDR3 covers 16 residues. The DNA of the CDR3 is TGTGCCAGCAGCCCCGGGACTAGCGAGAGCACAGATACGCAGTATTTT. Translated, it gives CASSPGTSESTDTQYF.

This clone has only one observation. V gene TRBV10-3 combines with J gene TRBJ2-3; maybe TRBD1 (5 bases). Germline lookup yields CDR1 ENHRY and CDR2 SYGVKD. V lost 0 bases, J lost 4 bases, and 11 bases lay in between. This CDR3 has 15 amino acids. CDR3 DNA: TGTGCCATCAGTGAGTCATCAGGGTTGGCAGATACGCAGTATTTT. This codes for CAISESSGLADTQYF.

This clone was detected only once. The chain links TRBV9 to TRBJ2-7; TRBD1 aligns across 9 bases. V lost 3 bases to trimming and J lost 5 bases; unmatched junction nucleotides: 9. Germline V CDR1 and CDR2: SGDLS, YYNGEE. The CDR3 sequence is 15 residues long. The CDR3 here is CASSGPGQGVNEQYF. The CDR3 DNA follows: TGTGCCAGCAGCGGACCGGGACAGGGAGTTAACGAGCAGTACTTC.